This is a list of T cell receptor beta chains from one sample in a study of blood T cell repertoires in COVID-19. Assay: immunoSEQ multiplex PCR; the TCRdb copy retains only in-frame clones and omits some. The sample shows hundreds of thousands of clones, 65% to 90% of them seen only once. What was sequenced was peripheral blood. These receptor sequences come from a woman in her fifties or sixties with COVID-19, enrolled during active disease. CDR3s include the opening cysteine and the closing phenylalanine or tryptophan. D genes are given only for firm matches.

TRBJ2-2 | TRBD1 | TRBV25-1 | CATNRDRGNTGELFF
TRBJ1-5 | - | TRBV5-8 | CASSSGMDSNQPQHF
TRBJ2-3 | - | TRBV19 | CATGQGTDTQYF
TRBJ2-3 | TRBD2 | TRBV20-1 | CSASFNSGGSTDTQYF
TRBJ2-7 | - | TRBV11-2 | CASSLVLGLHEQYF
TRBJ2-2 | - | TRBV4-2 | CASSQAGGELFF
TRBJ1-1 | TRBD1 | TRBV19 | CASSMVGQDEAFF
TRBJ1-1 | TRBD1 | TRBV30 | CAWSPGQGGSEAFF
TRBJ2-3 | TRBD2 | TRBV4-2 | CASSQDAGTSGLDTQYF
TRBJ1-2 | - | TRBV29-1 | CSVERGSVGYGYTF
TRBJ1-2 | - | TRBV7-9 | CASSLLQTLTAF
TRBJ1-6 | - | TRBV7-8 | CASSLGQFYNSPLHF
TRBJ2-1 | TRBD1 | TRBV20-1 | CSASQGAGEQFF
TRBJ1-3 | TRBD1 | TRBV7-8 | CASSLDRFISGNTIYF
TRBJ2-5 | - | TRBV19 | CASSIGGAGETQYF
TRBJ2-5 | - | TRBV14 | CASSHSRQWETQYF
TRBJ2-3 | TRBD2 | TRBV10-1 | CASRRTSGETDTQYF
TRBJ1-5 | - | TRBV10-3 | CAISESLGGVGNQPQHF
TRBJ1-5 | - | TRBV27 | CASSLGQGFNQPQHF
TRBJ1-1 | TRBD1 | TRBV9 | CASSPTGVGAFF
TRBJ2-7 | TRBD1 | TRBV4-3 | CASSQDLGGEVSYEQYF
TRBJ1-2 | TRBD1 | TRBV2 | CASRDGAGGIYGYTF
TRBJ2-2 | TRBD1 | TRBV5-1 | CASSLKQGTGTGELFF
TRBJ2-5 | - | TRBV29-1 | CSAARPDKETQYF
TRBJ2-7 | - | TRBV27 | CASSAQGPLYEQYF
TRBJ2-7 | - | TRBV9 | CASSLSQGSYEQYF
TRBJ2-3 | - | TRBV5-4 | CASSLHSEDTQYF
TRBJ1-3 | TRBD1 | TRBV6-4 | CASSDPHRDRGFGNTIYF
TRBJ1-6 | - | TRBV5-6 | CASSSGLRNSPLHF
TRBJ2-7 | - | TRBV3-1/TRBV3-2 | CASSQGQDYEQYF
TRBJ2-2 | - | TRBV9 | CASSSTPPGELFF
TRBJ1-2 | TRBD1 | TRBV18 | CASSPYRQGALNYGYTF